These T cell receptor beta chains were read from a single sample in a study of monozygotic twins with inflammatory bowel disease. TCRdb re-called the 5' RACE reads and gives one entry per CDR3 protein, without DNA. This sample lists about 210,000 distinct CDR3 sequences; its ten largest clones have 1.5% to 2%. The sequencing input was blood. Receptor source: a human donor with ulcerative colitis or Crohn's disease, or a healthy co-twin of an affected twin (not recorded which). Each CDR3 is given with its conserved first and last residue.

>TRBV10-3|TRBJ1-1
CAISESKRYEAFF
>TRBV5-1|TRBJ2-5
CASSLELGTGLEETQYF
>TRBV15|TRBJ2-3
CATSRSLTGTDTQYF
>TRBV7-2|TRBJ2-3
CASSSSSTDTQYF
>TRBV7-2|TRBJ1-6
CASSLGGTPNSPLHF
>TRBV15|TRBJ2-2
CATATGKTSPGELFF
>TRBV3-1|TRBJ1-2
CASSQDNSYGYTF
>TRBV7-6|TRBJ2-7
CASSRYQGTRTYEQYF
>TRBV2|TRBJ1-5
CASSADRASQPQHF
>TRBV5-1|TRBJ1-4
CASSFAGRGEKLFF
>TRBV20-1|TRBJ2-7
CSANTRQIYEQYF
>TRBV20-1|TRBJ1-5
CSARVAGAGNQPQHF
>TRBV18|TRBJ2-1
CASSNYFGGQDNEQFF
>TRBV19|TRBJ1-1
CASNKIGTANTEAFF
>TRBV12-3/TRBV12-4|TRBJ2-5
CASSLYMKQETQYF
>TRBV20-1|TRBJ2-1
CSASVRQGANYNEQFF
>TRBV7-2|TRBJ1-1
CASSAAGGLGTEAFF
>TRBV20-1|TRBJ2-3
CSASRRIYSTDTQYF
>TRBV15|TRBJ2-7
CATSRDTDPTYEQYF
>TRBV5-1|TRBJ2-1
CASSVDGEGHNEQFF
>TRBV5-1|TRBJ2-3
CASIGQGTDTQYF
>TRBV5-1|TRBJ2-5
CASSLATGSGAEETQYF
>TRBV12-5|TRBJ1-1
CASGLVRVRNTEAFF
>TRBV5-1|TRBJ1-4
CASRTGVFATNEKLFF
>TRBV4-2|TRBJ2-7
CASSQDLQGREQYF
>TRBV20-1|TRBJ2-5
CSASREETQYF
>TRBV2|TRBJ1-3
CASNPDRFSGNTIYF
>TRBV12-3/TRBV12-4|TRBJ2-2
CASSLNLGGTGELFF
>TRBV6-6|TRBJ2-5
CASTLSGLETQYF
>TRBV5-6|TRBJ1-5
CASSSRQIVQPQHF
>TRBV5-1|TRBJ2-5
CASSSGTVNLQTQYF
>TRBV20-1|TRBJ2-5
CSARTSGGQGETQYF